Listed below are T cell receptor beta chains from one sample, sequenced in a study of cytomegalovirus exposure and HLA in healthy donors. This table comes from immunoSEQ multiplex PCR, and its TCRdb copy is limited to in-frame clones, with some not included. The sample holds tens of thousands of clones, about 95% seen once. What was sequenced was PBMCs. The receptors derive from a woman younger than 35 in good health and CMV-seronegative. Each CDR3 is given with its conserved first and last residue. Not every row has a clone size; where given, it reads once, few, many or a size class.

cdr3_length	clone_size	v_call	cdr3_aa
14	-	TRBV5-4	CASSLDAGGETQYF
14	-	TRBV18	CASSPPIGEKTQYF
18	-	TRBV7-9	CASSVHLNLSDSYNEQFF
15	-	TRBV6-5	CASDKPGLRSYEQYF
13	-	TRBV28	CASSLGLLGELFF
14	-	TRBV7-9	CASSFDRGSTEAFF
18	-	TRBV5-1	CASSFSLAGGPRTDTQYF
16	-	TRBV10-3	CAISETGGGGNQPQHF
14	-	TRBV27	CASSHSGRKETQYF
16	-	TRBV4-1	CASRGVTGGSGNTIYF
17	-	TRBV4-3	CASSQDITGSEYNEQYF
15	-	TRBV9	CASSPGGQMNEKLFF
13	-	TRBV29-1	CSVASGSGDTQYF
14	-	TRBV28	CASSRPGQKQPQHF
13	-	TRBV7-2	CASSLAGGREQYF
16	-	TRBV7-2	CASSVTGTGGYTEAFF
14	-	TRBV19	CASSIARREGIQYF
17	-	TRBV5-4	CASSLALRGSSYNEQFF
16	-	TRBV5-6	CASSSAEDASYNEQFF
14	-	TRBV6-5	CASSGTGRLGTQYF
13	-	TRBV5-3	CARSLGGNTEAFF
14	-	TRBV19	CASRTGGDTDTQYF
12	once	TRBV13	CASSLFGNEQFF
15	-	TRBV25-1	CASSAGPGQNFPVTF
17	-	TRBV7-6	CASSRGRIFSNTGELFF
14	-	TRBV4-3	CASSQELGQYEQYF
15	-	TRBV7-9	CASSFSRPDGEKLFF
15	-	TRBV28	CASSLRDRGNQPQHF
14	-	TRBV9	CASSVASSTYEQYF
13	-	TRBV6-5	CASPIIENTEAFF
16	once	TRBV4-3	CASSPKLDWSTDTQYF
15	-	TRBV9	CASSLLGQIDQPQHF
14	-	TRBV5-1	CASSAAGIQETQYF
14	-	TRBV11-2	CASSRTGFNYGYTF
16	once	TRBV5-1	CASSALLAGGRNEQFF
14	-	TRBV30	CAWRMGRGYNEQFF
14	-	TRBV4-1	CASSQRLVIPEQFF
17	few	TRBV28	CASSLSTTGLSGNTIYF
15	-	TRBV5-1	CASSAGQGMNTEAFF
15	-	TRBV6-1	CASSANRYSNQPQHF
15	-	TRBV30	CAWSRALGGPGEQFF
11	-	TRBV6-1	CASSDFLVGYF
18	-	TRBV27	CASSLEGTGVGWSQPQHF
14	-	TRBV19	CASSYGSGNQPQHF
13	once	TRBV27	CASSLGTGGEAFF
14	-	TRBV23-1	CASSQSGTGLGYTF
15	-	TRBV13	CASRVRGGPWDTQYF
16	-	TRBV18	CASSPGLELNQNEQFF
16	once	TRBV4-3	CASSQGRAGVPYEQYF
16	-	TRBV11-2	CASSLGGGGSYNEQFF
13	once	TRBV28	CASSQQGSGEQYF
17	-	TRBV2	CASSQGLAGGIKETQYF
14	once	TRBV5-1	CASSLELAGDTQYF
14	-	TRBV6-4	CASSDSDRVTEAFF
15	-	TRBV4-3	CASSQGTGLDYGYTF
15	-	TRBV7-6	CASSAQGGDNSPLHF
15	-	TRBV19	CASSFDRGSNYGYTF